Listed below are T cell receptor beta chains from one sample, sequenced in a study of blood T cells in healthy people across ages. MiXCR, applied by TCRdb to the 5' RACE reads, yields one record per CDR3 protein. The table lists approximately 690,000 distinct CDR3 sequences, roughly 58% of them singletons. Sequenced: blood. The origin of the receptors is a man aged 55 to 70 in good health. Each CDR3 is given with its conserved first and last residue. D genes are given only for firm matches.

J gene	D gene	V gene	CDR3 length	CDR3 protein
TRBJ2-7	TRBD2	TRBV20-1	15	CSATGPGGSSYEQYF
TRBJ1-1	NA	TRBV3-1	14	CASSAPGMNTEAFF
TRBJ2-1	TRBD1	TRBV2	15	CASSAQGVSYNEQFF
TRBJ2-1	NA	TRBV14	17	CASSQSLLPMYYNEQFF
TRBJ1-4	NA	TRBV20-1	16	CAPVGPRVRTNEKLFF
TRBJ2-3	TRBD2	TRBV20-1	13	CSALRGGTDTQYF
TRBJ2-1	NA	TRBV6-1	17	CATKFSGGDLYYNEQFF
TRBJ2-3	TRBD1	TRBV5-1	13	CASSLRDREPQYF
TRBJ2-5	TRBD2	TRBV29-1	14	CSVAPASGQETQYF
TRBJ2-1	TRBD1	TRBV29-1	13	CSGDRAGYNEQFF
TRBJ2-5	NA	TRBV5-1	15	CASSLEGGRRETQYF
TRBJ2-5	NA	TRBV24-1	17	CATSDPSDWGSYNEQYF
TRBJ1-2	TRBD1	TRBV10-3	13	CASTGGANYGYTF
TRBJ2-1	TRBD1	TRBV20-1	15	CSARAQGARHNEQFF
TRBJ2-7	TRBD2	TRBV7-9	15	CASSLGWDYSYEQYF
TRBJ2-1	NA	TRBV5-1	15	CASTRGSGASNEQFF
TRBJ2-1	TRBD1	TRBV3-1	17	CASSPKIRTGLDNEQFF
TRBJ2-5	TRBD2	TRBV7-2	14	CASSFGTRIETQYF